These 21 T cell receptor beta chains were sequenced from one sample in a study of blood T cell repertoires in COVID-19. The table came from immunoSEQ multiplex PCR; TCRdb's copy has only in-frame clones and leaves some out. The table shows over 250,000 clones, with 88% occurring only once. Sequenced input: peripheral blood. The receptors shown here come from a woman aged 25 to 39 with acute or convalescent COVID-19.

This chain joins TRBV2 and TRBJ2-7, with 7 bases matching TRBD2. The V and J ends lost 4 bases and 0 bases, in that order; junction bases with no gene match: 3. The CDR3 loop spans 14 amino acids. Germline V lookup: CDR1 SNHLY, CDR2 FYNNEI. The CDR3 loop is CASSGGGSSYEQYF. The CDR3, as DNA: TGTGCCAGCAGTGGTGGCGGGAGCTCCTACGAGCAGTACTTC.

This clone was seen a single time. This chain links TRBV24-1 with TRBJ2-1, with 10 bases lining up with TRBD2. Germline V CDR1 and CDR2: KGHDR, SFDVKD. The CDR3 contains 14 residues. V dropped 5 bases and J dropped 8; count of bases not matched to a gene: 5. The CDR3 region has the DNA TGTGCCACCAGTGCCGCTAGCGGGAGCGATGAGCAGTTCTTC. This encodes CATSAASGSDEQFF.

This clone has a single count. The J gene is TRBJ2-2, the V gene TRBV19; 10 bases map to TRBD2. The CDR3 totals 16 residues. J lost 7 bases, V lost 3 bases, and 8 bases had no gene match. CDR1 and CDR2 from the germline V gene are LNHDA and SQIVND (reference sequence). CDR3 in DNA: TGTGCCAGTAGTATCACTAGCGGGACTATTAGCGGGGAGCTGTTTTTT. Protein product: CASSITSGTISGELFF.

This chain uses TRBV20-1 with TRBJ2-5, with TRBD2 as a possible D gene (6 bases). V was cut by 3 bases and J by 1 base, with 12 bases left in between. From germline, CDR1 is DFQATT and CDR2 SNEGSKA (reference sequence). The CDR3 extends over 14 amino acids. CDR3 residues: CSASQWEAQETQYF. CDR3 bases: TGCAGTGCTAGTCAGTGGGAGGCCCAAGAGACCCAGTACTTC.

The rearrangement uses TRBV27 and TRBJ2-1, with 7 bases aligning to TRBD2. Germline assignment: CDR1 MNHEY and CDR2 SMNVEV (reference sequence). The CDR3 extends over 14 amino acids. J lost 7 bases, V lost 8 bases, and 11 bases had no gene match. In nucleotides, the CDR3 is TGTGCCAGCCGGGCCAGACTAGCTGGAAATGAGCAGTTCTTC. This translates into CASRARLAGNEQFF.

V gene TRBV5-6 combines with J gene TRBJ1-5; D perhaps matches TRBD1 (5 bases). The ends were cut back, 0 bases at V and 4 bases at J, with 14 bases in the middle. The CDR3 is made up of 16 amino acids. The germline gives CDR1 SGHDT, CDR2 YYEEEE. CDR3 DNA sequence: TGTGCCAGCAGCTTGGGGCTGGGGAGGGGAAATCAGCCCCAGCATTTT. Protein product: CASSLGLGRGNQPQHF.

The chain has TRBV5-1 and TRBJ2-3, with TRBD2 identical over 8 bases. The junction had 8 bases not matched to a gene; V was cut back by 0 bases and J by 5 bases. There are 16 residues in the CDR3. Germline V gene data show CDR1 as SGHRS and CDR2 as YFSETQ. CDR3 nucleotides: TGCGCCAGCAGCTTGGCCCCGGGAGGGCCCGGAGATACGCAGTATTTT. Protein product: CASSLAPGGPGDTQYF.

This sequence joins TRBV7-9 and TRBJ1-2; 9 bases are a match to TRBD1. Germline trimming cut 8 bases from V and 6 bases from J; bases unmatched to any gene: 7. The CDR3 is 13 amino acids. Germline CDR1 reads SEHNR; CDR2 reads FQNEAQ (reference sequence). The chain's CDR3 is CASPGQGPDGYTF. The CDR3 region has the DNA TGTGCCAGCCCGGGACAGGGTCCAGATGGCTACACCTTC.

V is TRBV4-1 and J is TRBJ2-7, with TRBD2 matching 10 bases. The CDR3 spans 16 residues. J lost 4 bases, V lost 4 bases, and 10 bases had no gene match. CDR1 is MGHRA and CDR2 is YSYEKL in the germline V gene. The CDR3 DNA reads as TGCGCCAGCAGCCCGAGCGGGAGGGTCCCTCGATACGAGCAGTACTTC. Its protein product is CASSPSGRVPRYEQYF.

This chain links TRBV19 with TRBJ1-2; D remains ambiguous. V shed 1 base and J shed 6 bases, with 12 bases lying between them. There are 14 residues in the CDR3. The V gene's germline CDR1 is LNHDA and CDR2 SQIVND (reference sequence). The CDR3 region has the DNA TGTGCCAGTAGTATAGTGGCACAGCAAAATGGCTACACCTTC. Translating gives CASSIVAQQNGYTF.

The V gene is TRBV11-3, the J gene TRBJ2-5; TRBD2 agrees at 15 bases. The germline CDR1 and CDR2 sequences are SGHNT and YENEEA. The V segment lost 1 base and the J segment 6 bases; nucleotides outside the gene matches: 6. The CDR3 spans 17 residues. CDR3 in amino acids: CASSLANGLAGGKTQYF. DNA for the CDR3: TGTGCCAGCAGCTTAGCCAACGGACTAGCGGGAGGGAAGACCCAGTACTTC.

The CDR3 loop reads CASSNRVAVGYTF. The CDR3 DNA sequence: TGTGCCAGTAGTAACAGGGTTGCCGTCGGCTACACCTTC. The rearrangement uses TRBV19 and TRBJ1-2; possibly TRBD1 for D (6 bases). The CDR3 has 13 amino acids. The V and J ends lost 4 bases and 8 bases respectively, with 14 bases between them. CDR1 LNHDA and CDR2 SQIVND come from the germline V gene (reference sequence). Together with reference TRBV19 and TRBJ1-2, the CDR3 gives the full variable domain: DGGITQSPKYLFRKEGQNVTLSCEQNLNHDAMYWYRQDPGQGLRLIYYSQIVNDFQKGDIAEGYSVSREKKESFPLTVTSAQKNPTAFYLCASSNRVAVGYTFGSGTRLTVV.

The rearrangement joins TRBV5-1 to TRBJ1-2; D is undetermined. V shed 2 bases and J shed 5 bases, with 10 bases lying between them. This CDR3 has 13 residues. Germline CDR1 SGHRS, CDR2 YFSETQ. As DNA, the CDR3 is TGCGCCAGCAGCTTAGTGACTTCTTATGGCTACACCTTC. Residues: CASSLVTSYGYTF.

This chain connects TRBV27 to TRBJ2-1, with 7 bases matching TRBD2. This CDR3 region has 17 residues. Germline V gene data show CDR1 as MNHEY and CDR2 as SMNVEV (reference sequence). V gave up 5 bases and J gave up 0 bases; unmatched junction bases: 10. For the CDR3, the DNA is TGTGCCAGCAGTCATAGGGGACTATTGGACTCCTACAATGAGCAGTTCTTC. Translated, it gives CASSHRGLLDSYNEQFF.

CDR3 protein: CASSSDRVGTGELFF. CDR3 nucleotide sequence: TGTGCCAGCAGCTCGGACAGGGTTGGCACCGGGGAGCTGTTTTTT. This rearrangement joins TRBV2 to TRBJ2-2, with 8 bases matching TRBD1. The CDR3 contains 15 residues. The germline V gene has CDR1 SNHLY and CDR2 FYNNEI. Losses at the gene ends were 6 bases for V and 4 bases for J; bases not matched to a gene: 7.

The chain is built from TRBV19 and TRBJ2-4; 7 bases map to TRBD1. Germline assignment: CDR1 LNHDA and CDR2 SQIVND (reference sequence). V dropped 6 bases and J dropped 0; count of bases not matched to a gene: 11. The CDR3 is made up of 17 amino acids. DNA for the CDR3: TGTGCCAGTAGCAATCTCTGGCAGGGGGTAGCCAAAAACATTCAGTACTTC. Amino acids: CASSNLWQGVAKNIQYF.

On this clone itself: The sample carries other DNA sequences with the same CDR3. This chain links TRBV6-5 with TRBJ1-1; possibly TRBD1 for D (5 bases). The CDR3 runs 13 residues. Deletions cut 5 bases from V and 2 bases from J, with 9 bases between. CDR1 and CDR2 (germline): MNHEY, SVGAGI. In DNA, the CDR3 is TGTGCCAGCAGTAGTAGGGGTAACACTGAAGCTTTCTTT. Translation gives CASSSRGNTEAFF.

The chain is built from TRBV24-1 and TRBJ2-3, with D unclear. In germline, CDR1 is KGHDR, CDR2 SFDVKD. CDR3 length: 14 residues. V lost 0 bases and J 10 bases, leaving 13 bases between the germline ends. DNA for the CDR3: TGTGCCACCAGTGATTTGCATGGGTTGGGCCCGCAGTATTTT. As protein: CATSDLHGLGPQYF.

The sample holds a few counts of this clone. The CDR3 coding sequence is TGTGCCACCACAGAGCCGGGGCGGACTAGCGTCAACACCGGGGAGCTGTTTTTT. Protein: CATTEPGRTSVNTGELFF. J is TRBJ2-2 and V is TRBV2; 9 bases map to TRBD2. This CDR3 has 18 residues. V dropped 10 bases and J dropped 2; count of bases not matched to a gene: 17. CDR1 is SNHLY and CDR2 is FYNNEI in the germline V gene.

This clone was found a few times. The chain couples TRBV30 to TRBJ1-5; possible D gene TRBD1, 5 bases. This CDR3 has 14 residues. The germline V gene encodes CDR1 GTSNPN and CDR2 SVGIG (reference sequence). V lost 1 base and J 6 bases, leaving 13 bases between the germline ends. The CDR3 spells CAWSAGGRAQPQHF. The CDR3 DNA reads as TGTGCCTGGAGTGCGGGGGGAAGGGCTCAGCCCCAGCATTTT.

The chain has TRBV13 and TRBJ2-2, with TRBD2 matching 9 bases. Trimming removed 6 bases from V and 6 bases from J; junction bases left unmatched: 8. Germline CDR1 and CDR2: PRHDT and FYEKMQ (reference sequence). The CDR3 contains 15 residues. CDR3 DNA: TGTGCCAGCAGACCAGATAGCGGGAGTGCCGGGGAGCTGTTTTTT. Protein product: CASRPDSGSAGELFF.